This TCR beta chain was identified during a study of metastatic and nonmetastatic thyroid tumors. At the level of the study: A comparison of repertoires was made across blood and tumor or nodule tissue from malignant and benign thyroid patients. Study-level results: Reported TCR beta diversity, measured in blood and tumor, was significantly higher for malignant thyroid tumors than for benign nodules.

As processed by the authors: Clinicopathological groups supplied CDR3 differences that were used to build a distant-metastasis classifier for papillary thyroid cancer. TCRdb reanalyzed the PCR reads via MiXCR. These V and J calls are TCRdb output, not the study's own analysis. The sample includes several thousand clones, around 3.3% of them seen just once. This clone is judged medium-sized. Its antigen is unknown. From germline, CDR1 is SGHRS and CDR2 YFSETQ. The V and J ends lost 0 bases and 3 bases respectively, with 9 bases between them. The CDR3 loop spans 14 amino acids. Before thyroid surgery, none of the patients had received any treatment.

The sequencing sample was made of tumor tissue. The chain carries TRBV5-1 and TRBJ1-2; D is undetermined. This TCR was recovered from a female donor with papillary thyroid cancer or a benign thyroid nodule (not recorded which). Some clones in this sample may be carry-over from other donors' samples. The CDR3 DNA is TGCGCCAGCAGCTTGGACATTCGGGACTATGGCTACACCTTC. It encodes CASSLDIRDYGYTF.